These 2 T cell receptor beta chains originate from one sample sequenced in a study of regulatory T cells in long-lasting Graves disease. Stated time point: newly diagnosed GD, antithyroid drugs for less than 3 months. Making the TCR library involved RNA that had been extracted from PBMCs. Relying on iRepertoire HTBI primers and Arm-PCR of CDR3 regions, the team built TCR beta libraries. TCRdb redid the calling of the multiplex PCR reads with MiXCR, one entry per CDR3 protein. Of 440,000 or so distinct CDR3 sequences listed, 14% to 15% are singletons. These data are also associated with another study on T cells in Graves' hyperthyroidism and ophthalmopathy.

The source material was peripheral blood mononuclear cells (PBMCs), sampled at new diagnosis, from a patient treated with antithyroid drugs. Receptors were obtained from a young woman with Graves disease.

The gene calls are TRBV20-1 and TRBJ2-1; TRBD2 matches at 13 bases. J gave up 8 bases and V 5 bases, and 12 bases lay outside the gene matches. Germline V gene sequence: CDR1 DFQATT, CDR2 SNEGSKA (reference sequence). The CDR3 is made up of 16 amino acids. CDR3 sequence reads: CSAAQRTSGSADEQFF. The DNA for the CDR3 is TGCAGTGCTGCCCAGAGGACTAGCGGGAGTGCAGATGAGCAGTTCTTC.

This clonotype was counted at least ten times. This chain uses TRBV27 with TRBJ2-5; D gene uncertain. CDR3 length: 14 amino acids. The ends were cut back, 2 bases at V and 5 bases at J, with 12 bases in the middle. Germline assignment: CDR1 MNHEY and CDR2 SMNVEV (reference sequence). CDR3 residues: CASSLKPKGETQYF. CDR3 in DNA: TGTGCCAGCAGTTTAAAGCCGAAGGGTGAGACCCAGTACTTC.